This TCR beta chain appears in the sequencing data of a study of cytomegalovirus exposure and HLA in healthy donors. Overall study findings and caveats: Across all donors, roughly uniform sequencing depth was an assumption of the presence/absence analyses. Earlier findings revealed that most TCR beta V segments proved productive either about 87% or about 30% of the time.

This PCR relied on a set of 60 Vbeta primers and 13 Jbeta primers. Data came from immunoSEQ multiplex PCR; TCRdb stores just in-frame clones and leaves some out. This sample carries 120,000 or so clones, roughly 70% of them seen once, and the ten largest clones take less than 4.5%. Turning to this clone: As yet, its antigen is unknown.

Healthy donors of bone marrow made up the group. This CDR3 is built from 16 residues. V was pared by 0 bases and J by 4 bases, with 13 bases between. Germline V gene sequence: CDR1 SGHVS, CDR2 FNYEAQ. The receptor was isolated from a man aged 25-40 years in good health and CMV-seronegative. Sequencing input: PBMCs. V gene TRBV7-6 combines with J gene TRBJ1-5, with D possibly being TRBD1 (5 bases). The CDR3 protein is CASSLAVGAGNQPQHF. CDR3 DNA: TGTGCCAGCAGCTTAGCTGTTGGGGCAGGAAATCAGCCCCAGCATTTT.